The next 32 T cell receptor beta chains were all read from a single sample in a study of breast tumors, draining lymph nodes, adjacent tissues. Axillary draining lymph nodes of breast cancer patients supplied the node samples. TCRdb fed the multiplex PCR reads into MiXCR, producing one record per CDR3 protein. The sample comprises about 200,000 distinct CDR3 sequences, 30% to 35% of which are singletons, and under 4.5% rests with the top ten. Material for sequencing was axillary lymph node tissue. These receptor sequences come from a female donor with breast cancer. Some clones in this sample may be carry-over from other donors' samples.

In its sample, this clonotype was seen many times. The rearrangement uses TRBV29-1 and TRBJ2-3; 9 bases align to TRBD1. Trimming at V came to 7 bases and at J to 2 bases, leaving 7 bases not matched to a gene. Germline V gene sequence: CDR1 SQVTM, CDR2 ANQGSEA. The CDR3 is 14 residues long. CDR3 protein: CSARTGVTTDTQYF. The CDR3 nucleotides read TGCAGCGCGCGGACAGGGGTGACCACAGATACGCAGTATTTT.

This clonotype has at least ten counts. The V call is TRBV12-3 or TRBV12-4, the J call TRBJ1-2, with D possibly matching TRBD1 (6 bases). The CDR3 is 15 amino acids. V shed 1 base and J shed 8 bases, with 17 bases lying between them. The CDR3 bases are TGTGCCAGCAGTTTAGGAGGGGGTGTAATCTGGGGCTACACCTTC. Protein product: CASSLGGGVIWGYTF.

This clonotype was observed a few times. A junction end diverges from the germline sequence, so it may reflect a read error. The chain uses TRBV7-6 and TRBJ2-6; 14 nucleotides match TRBD2. CDR1 is SGHVS, CDR2 FNYEAQ, per germline. The CDR3 has 20 residues. CDR3 in amino acids: CASSLGTSGGPRSRANVLTF. The CDR3 DNA sequence: TGTGCCAGCAGCTTAGGGACTAGCGGGGGGCCGCGCTCTCGGGCCAACGTCCTGACTTTC.

This clonotype has a count of ten or more. J is TRBJ1-3 and V is TRBV12-3 or TRBV12-4; TRBD1 might be the D (5 bases). The CDR3 contains 13 residues. Trimming left V 5 bases short and J 4 bases short, with 9 bases between. The CDR3 spells CASSRDAGNTIYF. The CDR3 DNA reads as TGTGCCAGCAGTAGGGACGCCGGAAACACCATATATTTT.

Note on this clonotype: A much larger clone is a single base away; this may be a read error. The V gene is TRBV29-1, the J gene TRBJ2-1; TRBD2 might be the D (6 bases). Germline V gene lookup returns CDR1 SQVTM and CDR2 ANQGSEA. The CDR3 is made up of 16 amino acids. Trimming took off 2 bases at V and 7 bases at J, with 21 bases between the two ends. This CDR3 reads CSVEKLARVIGNEQFF. The CDR3 DNA reads TGCAGCGTTGAAAAGCTAGCGAGAGTAATTGGGAATGAGCAGTTCTTC.

V gene TRBV24-1 combines with J gene TRBJ2-5, with D possibly being TRBD2 (5 bases). Trimming took off 3 bases at V and 2 bases at J, with 6 bases between the two ends. The CDR3 loop spans 13 amino acids. Per the germline V gene, CDR1 is KGHDR and CDR2 is SFDVKD. The DNA for the CDR3 is TGTGCCACCAGTGATCCGGGACAAGAGACCCAGTACTTC. Residues: CATSDPGQETQYF.

This clonotype was seen repeatedly, ten times or more. The J gene is TRBJ2-2, the V gene TRBV25-1; 8 positions match TRBD1. The junction had 2 bases not matched to a gene; V was cut back by 4 bases and J by 4 bases. Germline V CDR1 and CDR2: MGHDK, SYGVNS. The CDR3 is made up of 14 amino acids. CDR3 amino acids: CASSGQGFTGELFF. For the CDR3, the DNA is TGTGCCAGCAGTGGACAGGGGTTCACCGGGGAGCTGTTTTTT.

At least ten counts were recorded for this clonotype. This chain links TRBV2 with TRBJ1-6; no definite D call. Germline loops: CDR1 SNHLY, CDR2 FYNNEI. This CDR3 has 13 residues. Between the trimmed V and J ends, which lost 4 bases and 5 bases, there was a span of 6 bases. Here the CDR3 reads CASSVAHNSPLHF. The CDR3 nucleotides are TGTGCCAGCAGTGTTGCCCATAATTCACCCCTCCACTTT.

This clonotype was picked up a small number of times. This chain connects TRBV7-9 to TRBJ2-1; 14 bases fit TRBD2. The CDR3 is made up of 19 amino acids. CDR1 is SEHNR and CDR2 is FQNEAQ in the germline V gene (reference sequence). Trimming cost V 5 bases and J 0 bases; bases outside gene matches: 9. DNA of the CDR3: TGTGCCAGCAGCCCAGGACTAGCGGGGGGTTTGAGCTCCTACAATGAGCAGTTCTTC. It translates to CASSPGLAGGLSSYNEQFF.

The table lists this clonotype with many counts. The chain couples TRBV24-1 to TRBJ2-1; the match to TRBD2 covers 14 bases. This CDR3 comprises 16 residues. From germline, CDR1 is KGHDR and CDR2 SFDVKD. V shed 3 bases and J 9 bases; nucleotides not matched to a gene: 6. The CDR3 DNA sequence: TGTGCCACCAGTGATCGGGGGACTAGCGGGGGTGTTGAGCAGTTCTTC. It encodes CATSDRGTSGGVEQFF.

The gene calls are TRBV11-2 and TRBJ2-4, with 7 bases matching TRBD1. This CDR3 comprises 15 residues. V lost 5 bases and J lost 9; bases outside the gene matches: 13. CDR1 SGHAT and CDR2 FQNNGV come from the germline V gene. As DNA, the CDR3 is TGTGCCAGCAGCCCCCAGAACAGGGGCTGGGGCATTCAGTACTTC. Translation gives CASSPQNRGWGIQYF.

This clonotype was observed at least ten times. The chain carries TRBV7-9 and TRBJ2-1; D is unresolved. The CDR3 consists of 11 residues. CDR1 and CDR2 from the germline V gene are SEHNR and FQNEAQ (reference sequence). The ends were cut back, 1 base at V and 10 bases at J, with 5 bases in the middle. The CDR3 coding sequence is TGTGCCAGCAGCTTAGTGGGGGAGCAGTTCTTC. Protein: CASSLVGEQFF.

This chain connects TRBV7-9 to TRBJ2-1, with TRBD2 matching 16 bases. Germline assignment: CDR1 SEHNR and CDR2 FQNEAQ (reference sequence). The J segment lost 2 bases and the V segment lost 4 bases, leaving 5 bases of the junction unmatched. The CDR3 length is 18 residues. The CDR3 DNA follows: TGTGCCAGCAGCTCCTCCGGGACTAGCGGGGGGGCCTACAATGAGCAGTTCTTC. Translated, it gives CASSSSGTSGGAYNEQFF. Full variable domain (rest looked up from reference TRBV7-9 and TRBJ2-1): DTGVSQNPRHKITKRGQNVTFRCDPISEHNRLYWYRQTLGQGPEFLTYFQNEAQLEKSRLLSDRFSAERPKGSFSTLEIQRTEQGDSAMYLCASSSSGTSGGAYNEQFFGPGTRLTVL.

With regard to this clonotype: It may be a read error: a sequence one base away is much more abundant. V gene TRBV9 combines with J gene TRBJ2-3; the D gene is possibly TRBD2 (5 bases). The CDR3 consists of 15 residues. Trimming took off 5 bases at V and 2 bases at J, with 15 bases between the two ends. Germline lookup yields CDR1 SGDLS and CDR2 YYNGEE. CDR3 protein: CASRDGPADTDTQYF. For the CDR3, the DNA is TGTGCCAGCAGAGATGGACCAGCGGACACAGATACGCAGTATTTT.

This clonotype has ten or more counts. This rearrangement joins TRBV7-6 to TRBJ2-1; the D is unclear. The CDR3 has 15 residues. CDR1 SGHVS and CDR2 FNYEAQ come from the germline V gene. The V gene lost 1 base and the J gene lost 2 bases, with 9 bases spanning the gap. CDR3 sequence reads: CASSLGGQTYNEQFF. In DNA form, the CDR3 reads TGTGCCAGCAGCTTAGGTGGGCAGACCTACAATGAGCAGTTCTTC.

This clonotype was observed at least ten times. The chain employs TRBV19 and TRBJ1-3, with a possible D match to TRBD1 (5 bases). Deletions cut 6 bases from V and 0 bases from J, with 12 bases between. Germline V gives CDR1 LNHDA, CDR2 SQIVND (reference sequence). CDR3 length: 15 residues. The CDR3 nucleotides read TGTGCCAGTAGAATGACAGTCAACTCTGGAAACACCATATATTTT. Its translation: CASRMTVNSGNTIYF.

This clonotype was observed at least ten times. The chain is built from TRBV20-1 and TRBJ1-4; 8 nucleotides align to TRBD1. V was pared by 5 bases and J by 5 bases, with 4 bases of the junction left unmatched. Germline loops: CDR1 DFQATT, CDR2 SNEGSKA (reference sequence). The CDR3 has 13 amino acids. The CDR3 sequence is CSASRDRNEKLFF. Written as DNA, the CDR3 is TGCAGTGCTTCCCGGGACAGGAATGAAAAACTGTTTTTT.

This clonotype has ten or more counts. The rearrangement links TRBV9 to TRBJ2-1, with 10 positions matching TRBD2. Germline values: CDR1 SGDLS, CDR2 YYNGEE. The CDR3 consists of 16 residues. Germline trimming cut 0 bases from V and 6 bases from J; bases unmatched to any gene: 6. CDR3 DNA: TGTGCCAGCAGCGTAGTGGCTAGCGGGAGTTTCAATGAGCAGTTCTTC. Translation: CASSVVASGSFNEQFF.

This chain connects TRBV19 to TRBJ2-1; D uncertain. The germline V and J ends were trimmed by 5 bases and 5 bases, with 13 bases remaining between them. The germline V gene has CDR1 LNHDA and CDR2 SQIVND (reference sequence). This CDR3 has 14 residues. For the CDR3, the DNA is TGTGCCAGTAGTGCTAACTTCCGGGACAATGAGCAGTTCTTC. As protein: CASSANFRDNEQFF.

The chain's CDR3 is CASSDRAGGPYEQYF. The CDR3 DNA sequence: TGTGCCAGCAGTGATCGGGCAGGGGGCCCCTACGAGCAGTACTTC. The rearrangement joins TRBV6-1 to TRBJ2-7; TRBD1 agrees at 8 bases. Germline CDR1 MNHNS, CDR2 SASEGT. J was trimmed by 2 bases and V by 3 bases; bases with no gene match: 6. CDR3 length: 15 amino acids.

This clonotype was detected ten times or more. This chain uses TRBV6-6 with TRBJ1-5; TRBD1 might be the D (6 bases). Trimming pared 6 bases from V and 4 bases from J, leaving 13 bases between. Germline CDR1 is MNHNY and CDR2 is SVGAGI (reference sequence). The CDR3 contains 14 residues. This CDR3 is CASSPGQLNQPQHF. The CDR3 coding sequence is TGTGCCAGCAGCCCCGGACAGTTGAATCAGCCCCAGCATTTT.

The gene calls are TRBV11-2 and TRBJ2-7, with 12 bases fitting TRBD2. Germline CDR1 and CDR2: SGHAT and FQNNGV. Germline trimming cut 5 bases from V and 7 bases from J; bases unmatched to any gene: 12. The CDR3 loop spans 16 amino acids. CDR3 amino acids: CASSLPGLAGSGEQYF. CDR3 bases: TGTGCCAGCAGCCTCCCTGGACTAGCGGGATCAGGGGAGCAGTACTTC.

The CDR3 DNA reads TGTGCCAGCAGCGTAGAGGGGGCGTTGACTAGCGGGGGCGTCATCATGTCCCAGTACTTC. Its translation: CASSVEGALTSGGVIMSQYF. V is TRBV9 and J is TRBJ2-5, with 12 bases fitting TRBD2. V gave up 0 bases and J gave up 9 bases; unmatched junction bases: 21. CDR1 and CDR2 (germline): SGDLS, YYNGEE. The CDR3 is made up of 20 amino acids.

This clonotype showed up just a few times. The chain employs TRBV5-1 and TRBJ2-5; 11 bases match TRBD2. Germline V gives CDR1 SGHRS, CDR2 YFSETQ. V shed 5 bases and J 2 bases; nucleotides not matched to a gene: 8. CDR3 length: 16 amino acids. The CDR3 coding sequence is TGCGCCAGCAGTCCCGGGACTAGCGGAAAACAAGAGACCCAGTACTTC. Amino acid sequence: CASSPGTSGKQETQYF.

This clonotype was counted only a few times. The chain uses TRBV30 and TRBJ2-7; D call uncertain. CDR1 and CDR2 (germline): GTSNPN, SVGIG (reference sequence). CDR3 size: 13 residues. Deletions cut 0 bases from V and 4 bases from J, with 10 bases between. CDR3 in amino acids: CAWSVRNRYEQYF. CDR3 sequence (DNA): TGTGCCTGGAGTGTACGGAACAGATACGAGCAGTACTTC.

This clonotype was recorded at least ten times. This sequence joins TRBV7-8 and TRBJ2-5; TRBD2 aligns across 16 bases. The V gene end was trimmed by 6 bases and the J gene end by 4 bases; junction bases not matched to a gene: 2. CDR1 and CDR2 from the germline V gene are SGHVS and FQNEAQ. There are 15 residues in the CDR3. CDR3 sequence reads: CASRGTSGGAETQYF. CDR3 nucleotide sequence: TGTGCCAGCAGGGGGACTAGCGGGGGGGCAGAGACCCAGTACTTC.

This clonotype has ten or more counts. This sequence joins TRBV4-1 and TRBJ2-3; 10 nucleotides line up with TRBD2. V lost 2 bases and J lost 6; bases outside the gene matches: 11. The CDR3 loop spans 17 amino acids. CDR1 is MGHRA, CDR2 YSYEKL, per germline. CDR3 region: CASSQSTSGTLGDTQYF. The DNA of the CDR3 is TGCGCCAGCAGCCAATCCACTAGCGGGACGTTGGGGGATACGCAGTATTTT.

In the case of this clonotype: Being one base from a much bigger clone, this may be a read error. This sequence joins TRBV20-1 and TRBJ1-5, with no clear D. Germline CDR1 DFQATT, CDR2 SNEGSKA (reference sequence). The length of the CDR3 is 14 residues. With 3 bases removed from V and 9 bases from J, the gap between germline ends came to 18 bases. As DNA, the CDR3 is TGCAGTGCTAGGACACCCCGAGGAGATCCGCCCCAGCATTTT. It codes for CSARTPRGDPPQHF.

Ten or more counts support this clonotype. Given a much more abundant clone one base away, this may be a read error. The chain joins TRBV15 to TRBJ1-4; D is perhaps TRBD1 (5 bases). Germline V gene sequence: CDR1 LNHNV, CDR2 YYDKDF (reference sequence). This CDR3 is built from 15 residues. DNA for the CDR3: TGTGCCACCAGCAGAGCGGGGGACTCTATGGAAAAACTGCTTTTT. This gives the protein CATSRAGDSMEKLLF.

This clonotype was recorded at least ten times. The chain employs TRBV30 and TRBJ2-3; 11 nucleotides line up with TRBD1. J was trimmed by 4 bases and V by 1 base; bases with no gene match: 4. Germline CDR1 is GTSNPN and CDR2 is SVGIG (reference sequence). This CDR3 has 15 residues. CDR3 DNA sequence: TGTGCCTGGAGTGACGGACAGGGGGCCGCAGATACGCAGTATTTT. The encoded protein is CAWSDGQGAADTQYF.

V is TRBV7-2 and J is TRBJ1-1; no clear D gene. The germline V gene has CDR1 SGHTA and CDR2 FQGNSA. CDR3 length: 13 amino acids. V lost 0 bases, J lost 6 bases, and 8 bases lay in between. The CDR3 loop is CASSLAPRAEAFF. DNA of the CDR3: TGTGCCAGCAGCTTAGCCCCGCGAGCTGAAGCTTTCTTT. The variable domain in full, with the rest retrieved from reference TRBV7-2 and TRBJ1-1, is GAGVSQSPSNKVTEKGKDVELRCDPISGHTALYWYRQSLGQGLEFLIYFQGNSAPDKSGLPSDRFSAERTGGSVSTLTIQRTQQEDSAVYLCASSLAPRAEAFFGQGTRLTVV.

This clonotype has a handful of counts. The V gene is TRBV10-3, the J gene TRBJ2-1, with D maybe TRBD2 (5 bases). CDR3 length: 15 residues. V was clipped by 10 bases and J by 7 bases, with 23 bases between them. Germline lookup yields CDR1 ENHRY and CDR2 SYGVKD. CDR3 sequence (DNA): TGTGCCAGCAAATTCACGATAGCGAGGCAAAATGAGCAGTTCTTC. Translating gives CASKFTIARQNEQFF.